Below, 29 T cell receptor beta chains from the same sample are listed, as sequenced in a study of shared clonotypes between healthy human individuals. TCRdb's table, derived via immunoSEQ multiplex PCR, lists solely in-frame clones and lacks some. This table has under 600,000 clones, around 77% appearing once. Sequencing used PBMCs. Source of these receptors: a woman aged 40 to 50 in good health. Some clones in this sample may be carry-over from other donors' samples.

This chain connects TRBV6-1 to TRBJ2-5, with D perhaps matching TRBD2 (5 bases). The CDR3 is made up of 14 amino acids. Germline CDR1 MNHNS, CDR2 SASEGT. V was pared by 8 bases and J by 2 bases, with 15 bases between. The CDR3 nucleotides are TGTGCCAGCTGGGGAGACATGCCACAAGAGACCCAGTACTTC. Translated: CASWGDMPQETQYF.

This clone was observed a single time. The chain employs TRBV14 and TRBJ2-5; no definite D call. CDR1 SGHDN and CDR2 FVKESK come from the germline V gene. The CDR3 extends over 15 amino acids. Trimming cost V 1 base and J 5 bases, with 14 bases left between them. Written as DNA, the CDR3 is TGTGCCAGCAGCCAAGGCAGTGGGTGGTGGGAGACCCAGTACTTC. It yields the protein CASSQGSGWWETQYF.

A note on this clone: A much larger clonotype is one base distant, so this may be a read error. Different DNA sequences within this sample yield the same CDR3. The chain joins TRBV2 to TRBJ2-1, with TRBD2 matching 11 bases. The V gene end was trimmed by 11 bases and the J gene end by 4 bases; junction bases not matched to a gene: 4. Germline loops: CDR1 SNHLY, CDR2 FYNNEI. The CDR3 has 13 amino acids. The CDR3 reads CAGGLAEYNEQFF. The DNA of the CDR3 is TGTGCCGGGGGACTAGCGGAGTACAATGAGCAGTTCTTC.

The rearrangement links TRBV6-1 to TRBJ1-2; the match to TRBD1 covers 10 bases. The CDR3 extends over 16 amino acids. V shed 3 bases and J 2 bases; nucleotides not matched to a gene: 6. From germline, CDR1 is MNHNS and CDR2 SASEGT. CDR3 sequence: CASSDPPGQGNYGYTF. The CDR3, as DNA: TGTGCCAGCAGTGATCCACCGGGACAGGGGAACTATGGCTACACCTTC.

The V gene is TRBV5-4, the J gene TRBJ1-4; tentative D call: TRBD1 (6 bases). V was cut by 0 bases and J by 5 bases, with 17 bases left in between. Germline assignment: CDR1 SGHNT and CDR2 YYREEE (reference sequence). This CDR3 comprises 17 residues. CDR3 nucleotide sequence: TGTGCCAGCAGCTTGGTACGCTCGGGGGCAGCGAATGAAAAACTGTTTTTT. Translating it yields CASSLVRSGAANEKLFF.

This rearrangement joins TRBV5-1 to TRBJ2-2, with a weak D call TRBD1 (6 bases). The germline V gene has CDR1 SGHRS and CDR2 YFSETQ. This CDR3 has 15 amino acids. V shed 7 bases and J shed 4 bases, with 17 bases lying between them. DNA for the CDR3: TGCGCCAGCCTTCTAGGGGGAGAGCCCACCGGGGAGCTGTTTTTT. This sequence encodes CASLLGGEPTGELFF.

This chain uses TRBV11-2 with TRBJ2-2; TRBD2 is a possible D gene (6 bases). With 5 bases removed from V and 3 bases from J, the gap between germline ends came to 19 bases. Germline lookup yields CDR1 SGHAT and CDR2 FQNNGV. The CDR3 totals 17 residues. The CDR3 DNA reads as TGTGCCAGCAGCCCCCGTCTAATCGGGACTCACACCGGGGAGCTGTTTTTT. Its protein product is CASSPRLIGTHTGELFF.

The chain employs TRBV7-3 and TRBJ2-3, with D perhaps given as TRBD1 or TRBD2 (6 bases each). CDR1 is SGHTA, CDR2 FQGTGA, per germline. Trimming left V 3 bases short and J 1 base short, with 11 bases between. The CDR3 totals 15 residues. The CDR3, as DNA: TGTGCCAGCAGCTTCTCCGGGGGCCGCACAGATACGCAGTATTTT. It encodes CASSFSGGRTDTQYF.

Only a few counts were recorded for this clone. The rearrangement joins TRBV10-3 to TRBJ1-1; D gene ambiguous. The CDR3 totals 11 residues. From germline, CDR1 is ENHRY and CDR2 SYGVKD. The V end lost 2 bases, the J end lost 6 bases, and 4 bases lay between the germline ends. CDR3 DNA sequence: TGTGCCATCAGTGAGCCCCCTGAAGCTTTCTTT. This gives the protein CAISEPPEAFF.

This clone was detected ten times or more. In the same sample, other DNA sequences code for this CDR3. V is TRBV30 and J is TRBJ2-3; possible D gene TRBD2, 6 bases. Germline lookup yields CDR1 GTSNPN and CDR2 SVGIG (reference sequence). CDR3 size: 16 residues. Trimming pared 1 base from V and 1 base from J, leaving 15 bases between. The DNA of the CDR3 is TGTGCCTGGAGTGCATTGGGGGGAGTGGGCACAGATACGCAGTATTTT. This encodes CAWSALGGVGTDTQYF. The full variable domain, rest sourced from reference TRBV30 and TRBJ2-3, is SQTIHQWPATLVQPVGSPLSLECTVEGTSNPNLYWYRQAAGRGLQLLFYSVGIGQISSEVPQNLSASRPQDRQFILSSKKLLLSDSGFYLCAWSALGGVGTDTQYFGPGTRLTVL.

This chain joins TRBV5-1 and TRBJ2-3; TRBD2 agrees at 14 bases. The CDR3 spans 16 residues. Losses at the gene ends were 4 bases for V and 4 bases for J; bases not matched to a gene: 5. Germline-derived CDR1 and CDR2 are SGHRS and YFSETQ. CDR3: CASSARLAGGADTQYF. DNA of the CDR3: TGCGCCAGCAGCGCCAGACTAGCGGGAGGGGCAGATACGCAGTATTTT.

The chain is built from TRBV6-5 and TRBJ2-1; the match to TRBD2 covers 11 bases. The V gene end was trimmed by 4 bases and the J gene end by 9 bases; junction bases not matched to a gene: 11. Per the germline V gene, CDR1 is MNHEY and CDR2 is SVGAGI. This CDR3 spans 16 amino acids. The CDR3 loop reads CASSSFSGRAFSEQFF. CDR3 nucleotides: TGTGCCAGCAGTTCCTTTAGCGGGAGGGCCTTTAGTGAGCAGTTCTTC.

The chain employs TRBV5-6 and TRBJ1-4; TRBD1 might be the D (5 bases). Between the trimmed V and J ends, which lost 2 bases and 15 bases, there was a span of 8 bases. CDR3 size: 10 residues. CDR1 is SGHDT, CDR2 YYEEEE, per germline. CDR3 residues: CASSFGRVFF. CDR3 nucleotides: TGTGCCAGCAGCTTCGGCAGGGTGTTTTTT.

In this sample, this clone turned up many times. The chain is built from TRBV5-6 and TRBJ2-5, with 11 bases matching TRBD2. J lost 5 bases, V lost 3 bases, and 9 bases had no gene match. This CDR3 is built from 16 residues. The germline gives CDR1 SGHDT, CDR2 YYEEEE. The CDR3: CASSSRLAGLAETQYF. The CDR3 DNA reads TGTGCCAGCAGCTCAAGACTAGCGGGACTGGCGGAGACCCAGTACTTC.

This clone was seen many times. The V gene is TRBV6-1, the J gene TRBJ1-5; D is undetermined. CDR1 and CDR2 from the germline V gene are MNHNS and SASEGT. This CDR3 contains 13 residues. V was pared by 4 bases and J by 2 bases, with 6 bases between. The CDR3 DNA reads as TGTGCCAGCAGTGGAACCCGCAATCAGCCCCAGCATTTT. Translation gives CASSGTRNQPQHF.

Details on this clone: This same CDR3 is encoded by further DNA sequences in the sample. The gene calls are TRBV5-1 and TRBJ1-1; D gene unclear. The CDR3 has 13 amino acids. V was shortened by 1 base and J by 2 bases, with 6 bases between the two germline ends. CDR1 is SGHRS and CDR2 is YFSETQ in the germline V gene. CDR3 residues: CASSLNQNTEAFF. Here the CDR3 DNA reads TGCGCCAGCAGCTTGAACCAAAACACTGAAGCTTTCTTT.

The chain uses TRBV10-3 and TRBJ1-4, with D unclear. The V gene's germline CDR1 is ENHRY and CDR2 SYGVKD. The V and J ends lost 6 bases and 8 bases respectively, with 13 bases between them. This CDR3 comprises 13 residues. CDR3 residues: CAISMAFEEKLFF. CDR3 in DNA: TGTGCCATCAGCATGGCGTTCGAGGAAAAACTGTTTTTT.

The V and J genes are TRBV28 and TRBJ1-5; no clear D gene. The CDR3 has 15 amino acids. CDR1 and CDR2 (germline): MDHEN, SYDVKM. V dropped 6 bases and J dropped 2 bases, with 14 bases sitting between them. The chain's CDR3 is CASSPGSRGNQPQHF. In DNA, the CDR3 is TGTGCCAGCAGCCCCGGATCAAGGGGCAATCAGCCCCAGCATTTT.

The chain carries TRBV7-4 and TRBJ2-5, with D possibly matching TRBD2 (5 bases). The germline V and J ends were trimmed by 1 base and 7 bases, with 10 bases remaining between them. The CDR3 is made up of 13 amino acids. Germline values: CDR1 SGHVT, CDR2 SQSDAQ. CDR3 loop: CASSLEGLATQYF. CDR3 sequence (DNA): TGTGCCAGCAGCTTAGAAGGGCTAGCGACCCAGTACTTC.

In regard to this clone: Other DNA sequences within the sample encode an identical CDR3. The rearrangement links TRBV11-2 to TRBJ2-5, with a possible D match to TRBD1 (5 bases). The CDR3 has 12 amino acids. V was pared by 5 bases and J by 2 bases, with 6 bases between. Per the germline V gene, CDR1 is SGHAT and CDR2 is FQNNGV. The CDR3 DNA sequence: TGTGCCAGCAGCAGGGGTCAAGAGACCCAGTACTTC. The encoded protein is CASSRGQETQYF.

The chain combines TRBV19 with TRBJ1-1, with D unresolved. This CDR3 is 15 amino acids long. Germline loops: CDR1 LNHDA, CDR2 SQIVND (reference sequence). Trimming took off 3 bases at V and 0 bases at J, with 11 bases between the two ends. CDR3 sequence: CASSIQAGLNTEAFF. CDR3 bases: TGTGCCAGTAGTATCCAAGCAGGCTTGAACACTGAAGCTTTCTTT.

The chain couples TRBV9 to TRBJ2-7; D is perhaps TRBD2 (6 bases). This CDR3 contains 15 residues. CDR1 SGDLS and CDR2 YYNGEE come from the germline V gene. V lost 0 bases to trimming and J lost 2 bases, with 12 bases between them. The CDR3 nucleotides are TGTGCCAGCAGCGTAGGGGGCGGGGAGACCTACGAGCAGTACTTC. Translation gives CASSVGGGETYEQYF.

This clone occurred a few times. This chain links TRBV29-1 with TRBJ2-3, with 10 bases that match TRBD2. The CDR3 length is 18 residues. The V gene's germline CDR1 is SQVTM and CDR2 ANQGSEA. V trimming: 1 base; J trimming: 2 bases; junction bases outside the gene matches: 12. CDR3 bases: TGCAGCGTTGAAGGGGGCCAGCGGGAGGGCCTGGTCACAGATACGCAGTATTTT. Amino acid sequence: CSVEGGQREGLVTDTQYF.

The gene calls are TRBV7-9 and TRBJ2-3, with no clear D. This CDR3 contains 13 residues. V was clipped by 5 bases and J by 6 bases, with 12 bases between them. Germline assignment: CDR1 SEHNR and CDR2 FQNEAQ (reference sequence). Written as DNA, the CDR3 is TGTGCCAGCAGCCCTGAGCTAGGGGATACGCAGTATTTT. Protein: CASSPELGDTQYF.

The rearrangement joins TRBV19 to TRBJ1-5; D remains unclear. V lost 5 bases and J 7 bases, leaving 21 bases between the germline ends. Germline CDR1 reads LNHDA; CDR2 reads SQIVND (reference sequence). This CDR3 has 16 residues. CDR3 sequence reads: CASSALPEVRFQPQHF. The CDR3 DNA reads as TGTGCCAGTAGTGCTCTCCCCGAAGTTCGTTTCCAGCCCCAGCATTTT.

The CDR3, as DNA: TGTGCCAGCAGCTTGATAGGGACAGCGAACACTGAAGCTTTCTTT. This encodes CASSLIGTANTEAFF. The chain has TRBV5-4 and TRBJ1-1; 7 positions agree with TRBD1. After removal of 1 base from V and 1 base from J, the junction contained 4 bases not matched to a gene. The CDR3 consists of 15 residues. Germline V gene sequence: CDR1 SGHNT, CDR2 YYREEE (reference sequence).

The CDR3 DNA reads TGTGCCAGTAGTAAGCGGCCTAGCGGGAACAATGAGCAGTTCTTC. Translating gives CASSKRPSGNNEQFF. The J gene is TRBJ2-1, the V gene TRBV19; 9 bases are a match to TRBD2. The germline V gene encodes CDR1 LNHDA and CDR2 SQIVND (reference sequence). The CDR3 runs to 15 residues. V trimming: 4 bases; J trimming: 5 bases; junction bases outside the gene matches: 6.

The J gene is TRBJ2-1, the V gene TRBV7-8, with 11 positions matching TRBD2. V lost 1 base, J lost 9 bases, and 8 bases stayed unmatched. Germline V CDR1 and CDR2: SGHVS, FQNEAQ. CDR3 length equals 16 residues. The CDR3 nucleotides read TGTGCCAGCAGCTTAGTCGGGCTAGCGGGAGGTGGTGAGCAGTTCTTC. Encoded protein: CASSLVGLAGGGEQFF.

The chain couples TRBV2 to TRBJ2-1, with TRBD1 matching 10 bases. Germline-derived CDR1 and CDR2 are SNHLY and FYNNEI. This CDR3 is 16 amino acids long. V lost 6 bases and J lost 9; bases outside the gene matches: 14. Here the CDR3 reads CASRFLLDRGVGEQFF. CDR3 bases: TGTGCCAGCAGGTTCCTCCTGGACAGGGGGGTTGGTGAGCAGTTCTTC.